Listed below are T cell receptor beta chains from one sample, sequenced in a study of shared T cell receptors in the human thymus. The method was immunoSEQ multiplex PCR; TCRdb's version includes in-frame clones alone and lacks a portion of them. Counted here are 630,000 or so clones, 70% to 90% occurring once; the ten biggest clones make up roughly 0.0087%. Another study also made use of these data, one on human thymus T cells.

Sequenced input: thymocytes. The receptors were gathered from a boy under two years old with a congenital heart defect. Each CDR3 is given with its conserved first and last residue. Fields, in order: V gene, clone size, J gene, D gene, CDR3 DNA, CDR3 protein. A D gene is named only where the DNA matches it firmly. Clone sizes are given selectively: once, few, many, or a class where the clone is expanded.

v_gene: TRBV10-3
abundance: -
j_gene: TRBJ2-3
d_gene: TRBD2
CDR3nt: TGTGCCATCAGTCGAGCGGGAGCAAGCACAGATACGCAGTATTTT
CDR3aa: CAISRAGASTDTQYF

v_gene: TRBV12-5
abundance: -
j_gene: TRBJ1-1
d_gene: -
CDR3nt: TGTGCTAGTGGTCCATCGCCCAGGGGATTGGGCACTGAAGCTTTCTTT
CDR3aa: CASGPSPRGLGTEAFF

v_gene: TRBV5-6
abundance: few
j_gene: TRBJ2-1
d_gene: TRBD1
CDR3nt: TGTGCCAGCAGCTTCAACCGGACAGGGTTACTTGGGGAGCAGTTCTTC
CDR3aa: CASSFNRTGLLGEQFF

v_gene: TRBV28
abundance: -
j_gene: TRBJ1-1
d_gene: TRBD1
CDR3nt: TGTGCCAGCAGTACACACAGGGGGAGGAACACTGAAGCTTTCTTT
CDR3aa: CASSTHRGRNTEAFF

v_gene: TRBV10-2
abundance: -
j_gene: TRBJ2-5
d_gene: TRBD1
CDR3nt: TGCGCCAGCAGGACACAGGGGGTTCTCCAAGAGACCCAGTACTTC
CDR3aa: CASRTQGVLQETQYF

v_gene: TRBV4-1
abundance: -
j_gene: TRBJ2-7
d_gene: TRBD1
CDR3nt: TGCGCCAGCAGCCAAGGATGGGGACAGGGCTACGAGCAGTACTTC
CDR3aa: CASSQGWGQGYEQYF

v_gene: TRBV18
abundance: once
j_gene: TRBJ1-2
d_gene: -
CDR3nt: TGTGCCAGCTCACCCGGACGGGGGGTCCTTGGCTACACCTTC
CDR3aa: CASSPGRGVLGYTF

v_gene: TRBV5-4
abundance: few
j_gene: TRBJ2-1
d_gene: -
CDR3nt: TGTGCCAGCAGCCATCAGACTAGTTCTAGCGAGCAGTTCTTC
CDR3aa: CASSHQTSSSEQFF

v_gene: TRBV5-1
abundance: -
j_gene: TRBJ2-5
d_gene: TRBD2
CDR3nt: TGCGCCAGCAGCTTGGTTGGCGGGAGGGCACGGGAGACCCAGTACTTC
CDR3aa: CASSLVGGRARETQYF

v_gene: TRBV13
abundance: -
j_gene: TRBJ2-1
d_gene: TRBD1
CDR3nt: TGTGCCAGCAGCTTTGGGGACAGGGATGGCCTTCCCGCGCACAATGAGCAGTTCTTC
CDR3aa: CASSFGDRDGLPAHNEQFF

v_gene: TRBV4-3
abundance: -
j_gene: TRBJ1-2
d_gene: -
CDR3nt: TGCGCCAGCAGCCAACTTCACAGATCATCTAACTATGGCTACACCTTC
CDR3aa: CASSQLHRSSNYGYTF

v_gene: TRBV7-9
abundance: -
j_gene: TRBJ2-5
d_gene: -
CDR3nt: TGTGCCAGCAGCAAGGGACACGAGAAGTACTTC
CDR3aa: CASSKGHEKYF

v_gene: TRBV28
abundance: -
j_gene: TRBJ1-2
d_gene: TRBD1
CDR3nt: TGTGCCAGCAGTTTACCCTCGGACAGGGGGGCCTATGGCTACACCTTC
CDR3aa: CASSLPSDRGAYGYTF

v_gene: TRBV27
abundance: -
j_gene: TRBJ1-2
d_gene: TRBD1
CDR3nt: TGTGCCAGCAGTCCGGAGGGGGCACTTAACTATGGCTACACCTTC
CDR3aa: CASSPEGALNYGYTF

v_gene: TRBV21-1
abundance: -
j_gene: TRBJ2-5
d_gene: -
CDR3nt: TGTGCCAGCACCAAGGGGTCTAGCGGCCAAGAGACCCAGTACTTC
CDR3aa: CASTKGSSGQETQYF

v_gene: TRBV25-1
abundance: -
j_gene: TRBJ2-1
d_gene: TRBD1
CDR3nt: TGTGCCAGCAGTGAGGTGGTGGTCGGACAGGGGGCAGGTGAGCAGTTCTTC
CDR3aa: CASSEVVVGQGAGEQFF

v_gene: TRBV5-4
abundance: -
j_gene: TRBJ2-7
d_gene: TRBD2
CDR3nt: TGTGCCAGCAGTCCGGGAGCTAGCGGGATCCCCTCCTACGAGCAGTACTTC
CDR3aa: CASSPGASGIPSYEQYF

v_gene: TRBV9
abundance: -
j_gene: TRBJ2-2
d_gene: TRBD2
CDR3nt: TGTGCCAGCAGCGGACCTAGCGGGGGCACCGGGGAGCTGTTTTTT
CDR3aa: CASSGPSGGTGELFF

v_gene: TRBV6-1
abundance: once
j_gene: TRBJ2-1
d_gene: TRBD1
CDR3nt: TGTGCCAGCACCAGGACAGGAACCTACAATGAGCAGTTCTTC
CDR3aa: CASTRTGTYNEQFF

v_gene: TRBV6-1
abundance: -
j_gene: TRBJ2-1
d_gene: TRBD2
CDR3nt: TGTGCCAGCAGTGGCGACGGAGATACCAGGCGGGAGGGCCTCGATGAGCAGTTCTTC
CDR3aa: CASSGDGDTRREGLDEQFF

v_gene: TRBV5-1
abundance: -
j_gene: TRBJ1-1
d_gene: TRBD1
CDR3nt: TGCGCCAGCAGCCTCAGAGAGACAGGGGCAAACCCTGAAGCTTTCTTT
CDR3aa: CASSLRETGANPEAFF

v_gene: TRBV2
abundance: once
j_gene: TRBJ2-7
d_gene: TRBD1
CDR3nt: TGTGCCATAGAGGGACAGGCCAACTACGAGCAGTACTTC
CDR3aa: CAIEGQANYEQYF

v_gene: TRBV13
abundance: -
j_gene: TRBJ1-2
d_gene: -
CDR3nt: TGTGCCAGCAGTCAGGGGAAGAGGGGCTACACCTTC
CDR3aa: CASSQGKRGYTF

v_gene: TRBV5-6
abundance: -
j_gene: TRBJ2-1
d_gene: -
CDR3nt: TGTGCCAGCAGGTGGGCCGGGACTCCCACCTACAATGAGCAGTTCTTC
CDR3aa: CASRWAGTPTYNEQFF

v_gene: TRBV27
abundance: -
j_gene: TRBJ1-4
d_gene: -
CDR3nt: TGTGCCAGCAGTTTATCGGGGGGGCGAGGGAATGAAAAACTGTTTTTT
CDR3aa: CASSLSGGRGNEKLFF

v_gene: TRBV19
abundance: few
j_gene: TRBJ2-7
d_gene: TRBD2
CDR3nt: TGTGCCAGTAGTATTACTAGCGGTAGCTCCTACGAGCAGTACTTC
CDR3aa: CASSITSGSSYEQYF

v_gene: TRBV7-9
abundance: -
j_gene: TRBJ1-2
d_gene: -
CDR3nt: TGTGCCAGCAGCTTAGCGCTGGGGGGTTATGGCTACACCTTC
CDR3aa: CASSLALGGYGYTF

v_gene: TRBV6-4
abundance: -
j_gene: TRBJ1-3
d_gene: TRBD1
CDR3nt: TGTGCCAGCAGTGACTCGCTACAGGGGAGCCCCTCTGGAAACACCATATATTTT
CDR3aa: CASSDSLQGSPSGNTIYF

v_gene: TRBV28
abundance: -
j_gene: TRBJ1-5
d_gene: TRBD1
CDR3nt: TGTGCCAGCAGTTCCCATCAGGGGGCCAGAAATCAGCCCCAGCATTTT
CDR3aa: CASSSHQGARNQPQHF

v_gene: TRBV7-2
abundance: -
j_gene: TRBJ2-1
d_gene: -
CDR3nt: TGTGCCAGCAGCTTAGCTGAGATCTCACCTCTCCACAATGAGCAGTTCTTC
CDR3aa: CASSLAEISPLHNEQFF

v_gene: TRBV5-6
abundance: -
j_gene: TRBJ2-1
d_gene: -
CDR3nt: TGTGCCAGCAGCCTCCGAGTGGCAGGTCGGTTTTTCTACAATGAGCAGTTCTTC
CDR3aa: CASSLRVAGRFFYNEQFF

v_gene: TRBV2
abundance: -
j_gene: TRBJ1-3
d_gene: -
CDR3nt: TGTGCCAGCAGTGACCAGGGAAACACCATATATTTT
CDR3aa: CASSDQGNTIYF

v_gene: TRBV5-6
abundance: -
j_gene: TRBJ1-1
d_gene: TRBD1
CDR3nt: TGTGCCAGCAGCTTGTGGCAGGGGGATCCCACTGAAGCTTTCTTT
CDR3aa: CASSLWQGDPTEAFF

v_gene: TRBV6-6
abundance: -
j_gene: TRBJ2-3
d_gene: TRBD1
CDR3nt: TGTGCCAGCAGTATCCGGGACAGGGGAGGCTCAGATACGCAGTATTTT
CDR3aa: CASSIRDRGGSDTQYF

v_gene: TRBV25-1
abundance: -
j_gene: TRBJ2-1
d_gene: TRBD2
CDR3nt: TGTGCCAGTCCCACGGGGGGGCATTACAATGAGCAGTTCTTC
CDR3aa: CASPTGGHYNEQFF

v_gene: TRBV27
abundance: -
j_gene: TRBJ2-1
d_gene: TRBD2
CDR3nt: TGTGCCAGCAGTTACCTCAGCAGCCGGGAGGTTCGGTTCTTC
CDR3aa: CASSYLSSREVRFF

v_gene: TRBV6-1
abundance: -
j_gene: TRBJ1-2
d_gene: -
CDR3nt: TGTGCCAGCAGTGAAGTTCAGGGTGGCTATGGCTACACCTTC
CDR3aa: CASSEVQGGYGYTF

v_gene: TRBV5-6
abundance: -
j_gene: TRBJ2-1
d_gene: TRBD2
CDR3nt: TGTGCCAGCAGTCCAGCTAGGGACTACCACAACAATGAGCAGTTCTTC
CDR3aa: CASSPARDYHNNEQFF

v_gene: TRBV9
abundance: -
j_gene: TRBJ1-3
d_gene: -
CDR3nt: TGTGCCAGCGAAGTAGGGGTCGGTGGAAACACCATATATTTT
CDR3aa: CASEVGVGGNTIYF

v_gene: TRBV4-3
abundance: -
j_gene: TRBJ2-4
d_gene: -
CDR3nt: TGCGCCAGCAGCCAAGTGGTGAGGTCTGAAATAGCCAAAAACATTCAGTACTTC
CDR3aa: CASSQVVRSEIAKNIQYF

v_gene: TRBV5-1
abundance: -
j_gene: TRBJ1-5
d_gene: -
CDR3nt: TGCGCCAGCAGCTTGGTGGGGGGTAGCAATCAGCCCCAGCATTTT
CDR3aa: CASSLVGGSNQPQHF

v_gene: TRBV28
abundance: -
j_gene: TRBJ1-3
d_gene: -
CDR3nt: TGTGCCAGCAGTTTTGTCGACACCATATATTTT
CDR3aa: CASSFVDTIYF

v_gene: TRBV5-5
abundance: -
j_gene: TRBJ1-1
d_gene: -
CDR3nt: TGTGCCAGCAGCTTGGCCACGGTTGAAGCTTTCTTT
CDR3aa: CASSLATVEAFF

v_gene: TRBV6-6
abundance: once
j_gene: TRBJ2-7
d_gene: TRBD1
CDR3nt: TGTGCCAGCAACCTCGGCAGGGGGCTTCAAGTCTACGAGCAGTACTTC
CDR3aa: CASNLGRGLQVYEQYF

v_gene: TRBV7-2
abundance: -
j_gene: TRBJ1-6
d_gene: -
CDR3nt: TGTGCCAGCAGCAGTCGTAGGGAGGGGAATTCACCCCTCCACTTT
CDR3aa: CASSSRREGNSPLHF

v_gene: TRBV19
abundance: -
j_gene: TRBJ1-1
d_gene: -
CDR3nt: TGTGCCAGTACAATGGGCAGGGGCAACACTGAAGCTTTCTTT
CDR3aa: CASTMGRGNTEAFF

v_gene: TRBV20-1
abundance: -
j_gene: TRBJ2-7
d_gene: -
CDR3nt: TGCAGTGCTAGGGGGACTGGCGAGCAGTACTTC
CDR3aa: CSARGTGEQYF

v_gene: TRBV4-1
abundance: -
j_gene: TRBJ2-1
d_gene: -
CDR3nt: TGCGCCAGCAGCCCAGGGGAGCGGAACAATGAGCAGTTCTTC
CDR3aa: CASSPGERNNEQFF

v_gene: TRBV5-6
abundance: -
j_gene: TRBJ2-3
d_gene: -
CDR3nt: TGTGCCAGCAGCACGGCGGGGGCCCAGCCAGATACGCAGTATTTT
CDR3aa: CASSTAGAQPDTQYF

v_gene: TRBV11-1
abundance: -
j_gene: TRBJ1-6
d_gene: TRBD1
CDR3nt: TGTGCCAGCAGCTCAACGCCCGGGACAGGGATTGCTTCACCCCTCCACTTT
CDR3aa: CASSSTPGTGIASPLHF

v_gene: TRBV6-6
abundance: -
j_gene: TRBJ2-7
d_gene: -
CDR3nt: TGTGCCAGCAGTTATAATCGGGGGTACTCCTACGAGCAGTACTTC
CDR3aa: CASSYNRGYSYEQYF

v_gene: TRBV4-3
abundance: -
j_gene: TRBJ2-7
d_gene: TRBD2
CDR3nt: TGCGCCAGCAGCCAATCTTTTAGCGGGACGCCCCTGGTCTTGCACGAGCAGTACTTC
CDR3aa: CASSQSFSGTPLVLHEQYF

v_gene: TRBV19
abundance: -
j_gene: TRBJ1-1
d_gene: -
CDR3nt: TGTGCCAGTAGAGTAACGGACATGAACACTGAAGCTTTCTTT
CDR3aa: CASRVTDMNTEAFF

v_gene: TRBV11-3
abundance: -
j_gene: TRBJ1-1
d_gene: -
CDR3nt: TGTGCCAGCAGCTTCGGGGACACTGAAGCTTTCTTT
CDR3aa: CASSFGDTEAFF

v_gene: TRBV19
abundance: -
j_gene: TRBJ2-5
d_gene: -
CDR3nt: TGTGCCAGTAGTGTGGAGACAGTCCTCACCCAAGAGACCCAGTACTTC
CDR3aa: CASSVETVLTQETQYF

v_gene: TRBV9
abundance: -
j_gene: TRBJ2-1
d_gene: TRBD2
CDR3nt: TGTGCCAGCAGCGTAGCTACGGCTAGCGGGAGTTCCTACAATGAGCAGTTCTTC
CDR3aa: CASSVATASGSSYNEQFF